This note documents a single T cell receptor beta chain sequence. Its antigen remains unknown. The sample has other DNA sequences that encode this CDR3 too. This entry comes from a study of shared clonotypes between healthy human individuals. Study information: The plates for each donor numbered three CD4 naive, three CD4 memory, two CD8 naive and one CD8 memory.

General study points: Of the naive CD4 clonotypes, roughly 5% were shared across several donors.

The donors, all of them Caucasian adults, lived in Nashville, Tennessee. The protocol was immunoSEQ multiplex PCR, while the TCRdb copy is restricted to in-frame clones and leaves out a portion. The table includes some 790,000 clones, around 77% detected once. This sequence was found in a woman aged 25 to 39 in good health. The sequenced material came from memory CD4+ T cells sorted from blood. As to subset: CD45RA-negative fraction.

The CDR3: CASSLRLAGNTGELFF. The CDR3 DNA reads TGTGCCAGCAGTTTACGGCTAGCGGGGAACACCGGGGAGCTGTTTTTT. The J gene is TRBJ2-2, the V gene TRBV28, with 8 bases fitting TRBD2. Losses at the gene ends were 2 bases for V and 1 base for J; bases not matched to a gene: 3. Germline CDR1 is MDHEN and CDR2 is SYDVKM. CDR3 length equals 16 residues.